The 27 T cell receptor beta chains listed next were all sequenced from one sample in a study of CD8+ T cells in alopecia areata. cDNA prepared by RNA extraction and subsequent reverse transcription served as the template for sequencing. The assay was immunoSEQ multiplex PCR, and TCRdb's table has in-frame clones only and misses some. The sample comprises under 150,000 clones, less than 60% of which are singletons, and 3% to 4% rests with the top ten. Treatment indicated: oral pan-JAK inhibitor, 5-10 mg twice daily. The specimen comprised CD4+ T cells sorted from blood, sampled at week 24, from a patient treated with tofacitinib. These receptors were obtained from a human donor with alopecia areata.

The chain's CDR3 is CASSQSLGADAYGYTF. CDR3 in DNA: TGCGCCAGCAGTCAATCGTTGGGGGCGGACGCATATGGCTACACCTTC. This chain uses TRBV23-1 with TRBJ1-2, with D possibly being TRBD1 (6 bases). TRBV23-1 has ORF status, its function being uncertain. The CDR3 is made up of 16 amino acids. V was pared by 0 bases and J by 5 bases, with 16 bases between.

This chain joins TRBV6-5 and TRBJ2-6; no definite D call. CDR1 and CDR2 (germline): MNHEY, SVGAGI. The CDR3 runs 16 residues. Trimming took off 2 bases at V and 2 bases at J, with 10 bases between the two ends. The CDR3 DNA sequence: TGTGCCAGCAGTTACCAGGCATTCACTGGGGCCAACGTCCTGACTTTC. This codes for CASSYQAFTGANVLTF.

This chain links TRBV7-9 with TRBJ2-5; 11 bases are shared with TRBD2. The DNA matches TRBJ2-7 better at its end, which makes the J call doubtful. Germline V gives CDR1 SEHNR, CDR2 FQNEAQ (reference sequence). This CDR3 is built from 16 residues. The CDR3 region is CASSPSPGLAVYEQYF. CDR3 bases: TGTGCCAGCAGCCCCTCCCCGGGACTAGCGGTCTACGAGCAGTACTTC.

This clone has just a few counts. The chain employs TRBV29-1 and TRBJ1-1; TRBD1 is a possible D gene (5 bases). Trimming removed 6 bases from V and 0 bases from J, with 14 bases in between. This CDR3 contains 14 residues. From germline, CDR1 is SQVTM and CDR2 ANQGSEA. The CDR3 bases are TGCAGCGTGCCAGGGAAGGGAATGAACACTGAAGCTTTCTTT. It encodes CSVPGKGMNTEAFF.

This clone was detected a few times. CDR3 sequence (DNA): TGTGCCATCAGTGAATGGTCCACGGGGGAGCAGTACTTC. It encodes CAISEWSTGEQYF. This chain connects TRBV10-3 to TRBJ2-7; D might be TRBD2 (5 bases). Germline CDR1 ENHRY, CDR2 SYGVKD. The CDR3 sequence is 13 residues long. Deletions cut 3 bases from V and 7 bases from J, with 13 bases between.

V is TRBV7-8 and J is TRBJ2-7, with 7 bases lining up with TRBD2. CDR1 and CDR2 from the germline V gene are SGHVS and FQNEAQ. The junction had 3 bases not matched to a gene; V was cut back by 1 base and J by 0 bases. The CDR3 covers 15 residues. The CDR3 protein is CASSLVGGSSYEQYF. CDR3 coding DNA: TGTGCCAGCAGCTTAGTGGGGGGGAGCTCCTACGAGCAGTACTTC.

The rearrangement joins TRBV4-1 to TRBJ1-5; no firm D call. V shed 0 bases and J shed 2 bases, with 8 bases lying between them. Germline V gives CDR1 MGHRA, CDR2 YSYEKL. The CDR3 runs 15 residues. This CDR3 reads CASSQDPGRNQPQHF. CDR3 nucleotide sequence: TGCGCCAGCAGCCAAGACCCAGGACGCAATCAGCCCCAGCATTTT.

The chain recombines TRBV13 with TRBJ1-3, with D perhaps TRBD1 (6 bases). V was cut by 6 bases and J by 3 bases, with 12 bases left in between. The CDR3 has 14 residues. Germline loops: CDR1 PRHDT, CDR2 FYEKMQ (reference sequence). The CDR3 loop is CASRRGGGGNTIYF. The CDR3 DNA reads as TGTGCCAGCAGAAGGGGGGGCGGTGGAAACACCATATATTTT.

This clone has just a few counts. DNA of the CDR3: TGTGCCAGCAGCTCTGGGAAGAATAGCGGGGGGACAGATACGCAGTATTTT. Residues: CASSSGKNSGGTDTQYF. This chain uses TRBV7-8 with TRBJ2-3; 10 bases line up with TRBD2. Germline values: CDR1 SGHVS, CDR2 FQNEAQ. The CDR3 is 17 residues long. V lost 4 bases, J lost 3 bases, and 10 bases stayed unmatched. Based on the CDR3 plus reference TRBV7-8 and TRBJ2-3, the full variable domain is GAGVSQSPRYKVAKRGQDVALRCDPISGHVSLFWYQQALGQGPEFLTYFQNEAQLDKSGLPSDRFFAERPEGSVSTLKIQRTQQEDSAVYLCASSSGKNSGGTDTQYFGPGTRLTVL.

The CDR3 DNA reads as TGTGCCAGCAGCCAAGACTTTTGGGGTGGTCCTGAAGCTTTCTTT. The encoded protein is CASSQDFWGGPEAFF. The chain joins TRBV4-2 to TRBJ1-1; D is undetermined. Germline assignment: CDR1 LGHNA and CDR2 YNFKEQ. Trimming took 0 bases from V and 6 from J, leaving 14 bases between them. This CDR3 is built from 15 residues.

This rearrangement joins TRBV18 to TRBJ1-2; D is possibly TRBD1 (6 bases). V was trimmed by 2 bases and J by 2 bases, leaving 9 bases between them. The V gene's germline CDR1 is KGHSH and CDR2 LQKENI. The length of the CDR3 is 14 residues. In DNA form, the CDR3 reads TGTGCCAGCTCACCAGAAACAGGGAACTATGGCTACACCTTC. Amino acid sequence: CASSPETGNYGYTF.

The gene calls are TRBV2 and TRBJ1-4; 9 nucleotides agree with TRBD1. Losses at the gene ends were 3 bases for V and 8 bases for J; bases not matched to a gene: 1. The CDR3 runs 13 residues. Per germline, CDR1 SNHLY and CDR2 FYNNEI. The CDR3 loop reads CASSEDRGEKLFF. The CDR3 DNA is TGTGCCAGCAGTGAGGACAGGGGCGAAAAACTGTTTTTT.

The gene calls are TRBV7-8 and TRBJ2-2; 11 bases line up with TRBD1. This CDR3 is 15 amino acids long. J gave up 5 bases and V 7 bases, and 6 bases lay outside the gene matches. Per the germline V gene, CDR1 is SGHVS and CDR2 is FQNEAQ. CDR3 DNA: TGTGCCAGCACCCCCCGGGACAGGGGGACCGGGGAGCTGTTTTTT. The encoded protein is CASTPRDRGTGELFF. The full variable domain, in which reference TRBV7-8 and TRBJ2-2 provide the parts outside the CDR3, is GAGVSQSPRYKVAKRGQDVALRCDPISGHVSLFWYQQALGQGPEFLTYFQNEAQLDKSGLPSDRFFAERPEGSVSTLKIQRTQQEDSAVYLCASTPRDRGTGELFFGEGSRLTVL.

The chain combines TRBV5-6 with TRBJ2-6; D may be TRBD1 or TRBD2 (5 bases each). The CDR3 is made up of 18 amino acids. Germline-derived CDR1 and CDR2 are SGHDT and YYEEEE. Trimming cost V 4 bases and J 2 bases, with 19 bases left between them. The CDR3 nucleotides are TGTGCCAGCAGCCCCCAAGGGCGAGGGGCGCCTGGGGCCAACGTCCTGACTTTC. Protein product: CASSPQGRGAPGANVLTF. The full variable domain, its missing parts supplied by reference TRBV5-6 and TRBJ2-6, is DAGVTQSPTHLIKTRGQQVTLRCSPKSGHDTVSWYQQALGQGPQFIFQYYEEEERQRGNFPDRFSGHQFPNYSSELNVNALLLGDSALYLCASSPQGRGAPGANVLTFGAGSRLTVL.

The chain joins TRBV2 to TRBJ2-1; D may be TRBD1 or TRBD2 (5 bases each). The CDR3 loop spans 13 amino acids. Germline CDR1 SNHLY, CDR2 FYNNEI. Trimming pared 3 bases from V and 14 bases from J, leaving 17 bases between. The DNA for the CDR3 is TGTGCCAGCAGTGAGGGGGTACTAGGCTTGGAGTTCTTC. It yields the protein CASSEGVLGLEFF.

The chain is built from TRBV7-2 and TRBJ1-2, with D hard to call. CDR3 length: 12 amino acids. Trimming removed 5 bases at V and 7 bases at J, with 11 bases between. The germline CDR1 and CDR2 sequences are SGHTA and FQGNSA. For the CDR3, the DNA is TGTGCCAGCAGCGATACACTGGCTGGCTACACCTTC. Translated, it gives CASSDTLAGYTF.

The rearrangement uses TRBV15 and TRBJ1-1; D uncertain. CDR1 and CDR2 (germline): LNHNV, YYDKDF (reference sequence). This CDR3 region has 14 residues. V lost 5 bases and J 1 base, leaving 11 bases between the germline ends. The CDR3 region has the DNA TGTGCCACCAGCCCACCCCTTGGGAACACTGAAGCTTTCTTT. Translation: CATSPPLGNTEAFF.

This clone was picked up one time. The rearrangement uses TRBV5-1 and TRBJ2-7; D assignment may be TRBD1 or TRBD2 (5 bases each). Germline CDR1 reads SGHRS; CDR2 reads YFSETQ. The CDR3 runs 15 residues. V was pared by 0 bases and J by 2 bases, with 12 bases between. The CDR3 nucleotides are TGCGCCAGCAGCTTGGGGGACCTACCTACCTACGAGCAGTACTTC. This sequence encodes CASSLGDLPTYEQYF.

This chain's CDR3 is CASSFVIGQGSYEQYF. The DNA of the CDR3 is TGTGCCAGCAGCTTCGTAATCGGGCAGGGATCCTACGAGCAGTACTTC. The V call is TRBV7-2, the J call TRBJ2-7; tentative D call: TRBD1 (5 bases). Germline CDR1 SGHTA, CDR2 FQGNSA. V lost 3 bases, J lost 1 base, and 16 bases lay in between. The CDR3 covers 16 residues.

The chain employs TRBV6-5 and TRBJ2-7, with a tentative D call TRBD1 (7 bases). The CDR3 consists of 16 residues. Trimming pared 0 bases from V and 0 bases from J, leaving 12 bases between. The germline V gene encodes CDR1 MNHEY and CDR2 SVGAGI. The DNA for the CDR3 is TGTGCCAGCAGTTACTCGGGGGGACAGCTCTCCTACGAGCAGTACTTC. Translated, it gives CASSYSGGQLSYEQYF.

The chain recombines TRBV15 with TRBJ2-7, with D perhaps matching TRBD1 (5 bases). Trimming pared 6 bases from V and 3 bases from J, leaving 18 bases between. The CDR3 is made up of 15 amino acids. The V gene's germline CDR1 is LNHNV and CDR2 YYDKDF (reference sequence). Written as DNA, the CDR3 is TGTGCCACCAGTGAACCGAGTACAGGTCTCTACGAGCAGTACTTC. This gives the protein CATSEPSTGLYEQYF.

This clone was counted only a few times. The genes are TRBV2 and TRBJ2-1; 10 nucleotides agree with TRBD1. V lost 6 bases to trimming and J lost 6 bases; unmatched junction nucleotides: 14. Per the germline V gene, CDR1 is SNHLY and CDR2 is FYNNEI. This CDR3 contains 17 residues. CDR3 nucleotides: TGTGCCAGCAGGGCCAGCACCCGGGACAGGGGCCTCAATGAGCAGTTCTTC. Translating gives CASRASTRDRGLNEQFF.

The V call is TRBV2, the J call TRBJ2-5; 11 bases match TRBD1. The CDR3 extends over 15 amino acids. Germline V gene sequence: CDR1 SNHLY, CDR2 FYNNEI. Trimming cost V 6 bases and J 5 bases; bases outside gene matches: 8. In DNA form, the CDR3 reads TGTGCCAGCAGAGCCCGGACAGGGGGCAGGGAGACCCAGTACTTC. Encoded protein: CASRARTGGRETQYF.

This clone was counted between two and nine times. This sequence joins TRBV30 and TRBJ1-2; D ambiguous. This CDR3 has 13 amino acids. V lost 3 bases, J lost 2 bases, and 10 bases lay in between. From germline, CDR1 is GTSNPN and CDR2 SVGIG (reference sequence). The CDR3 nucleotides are TGTGCCTGGAGCCCGTCCTGGAACTATGGCTACACCTTC. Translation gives CAWSPSWNYGYTF.

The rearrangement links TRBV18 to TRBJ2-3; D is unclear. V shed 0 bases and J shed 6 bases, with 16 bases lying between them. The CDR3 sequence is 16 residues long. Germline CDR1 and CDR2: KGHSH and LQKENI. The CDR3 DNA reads TGTGCCAGCTCACCACCGTCGGGCTCTTTTCGTGATACGCAGTATTTT. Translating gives CASSPPSGSFRDTQYF.

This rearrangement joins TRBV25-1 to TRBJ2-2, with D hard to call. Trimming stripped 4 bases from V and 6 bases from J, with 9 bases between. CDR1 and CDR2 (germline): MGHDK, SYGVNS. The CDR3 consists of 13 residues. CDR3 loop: CASSGAVAGELFF. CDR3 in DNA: TGTGCCAGCAGTGGCGCAGTGGCCGGGGAGCTGTTTTTT.

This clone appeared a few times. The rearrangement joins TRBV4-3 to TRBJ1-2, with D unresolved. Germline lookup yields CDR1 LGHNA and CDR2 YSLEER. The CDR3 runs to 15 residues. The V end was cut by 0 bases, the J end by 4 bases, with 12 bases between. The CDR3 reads CASSQERGIFYGYTF. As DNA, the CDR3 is TGCGCCAGCAGCCAAGAACGGGGTATCTTCTATGGCTACACCTTC.